This T cell receptor (beta chain) was obtained from a study of radiotherapy plus CTLA-4 blockade in lung cancer. The CDR3 totals 15 residues. Germline-derived CDR1 and CDR2 are MNHNS and SASEGT. V was cut by 0 bases and J by 8 bases, with 16 bases left in between. Remarks on this clone: Antigen specificity is unknown.

Study-level results: Blood-borne expansion of tumor-derived TCR clones followed radiotherapy plus ipilimumab.

Here immunoSEQ multiplex PCR was the method, and the copy in TCRdb shows in-frame clones only, minus some. This sample has over 100,000 clones, with over 80% found just once. The study treated chemo-refractory metastatic non-small-cell lung cancer patients with focal radiation plus ipilimumab CTLA-4 blockade. Source: peripheral blood, taken from a patient treated with radiotherapy plus ipilimumab. J is TRBJ1-1 and V is TRBV6-1, with unresolved D. This clonotype was sampled from a human donor with non-small cell lung cancer that progressed on radiotherapy plus ipilimumab. The CDR3, as DNA: TGTGCCAGCAGTGAAGCGCGAGTTCGAGTAGCGGAAGCTTTCTTT. This gives the protein CASSEARVRVAEAFF.